A single sample gave rise to the 21 T cell receptor beta chains below, sequenced in a study of blood T cell repertoires in COVID-19 (dated by TCRdb to 2019 to 2021). Receptors were amplified or captured by the immunoSEQ multiplex PCR assay. TCRdb obtained this table from immuneACCESS and retained in-frame rearrangements with V and J assigned. These tables miss some clones; where compared with another copy, unresolved V genes account for less than half of the shortfall, and the remainder is unexplained. The sample data list 110,000 or so clones, and 85% of these were observed just once. The top ten hold about 13% of the sample. The material sequenced was peripheral blood. These receptors were taken from a human donor in a cohort sampled during active COVID-19.

J is TRBJ2-5 and V is TRBV12-5, with a possible D match to TRBD1 (6 bases). Per germline, CDR1 LGHNT and CDR2 FRNRAP. Trimming removed 1 base from V and 4 bases from J, with 13 bases in between. This CDR3 region has 15 residues. Here the CDR3 DNA reads TGTGCTAGTGGTTTGGGCAGGGGCCCAGGAGAGACCCAGTACTTC. Protein sequence: CASGLGRGPGETQYF.

V usage is TRBV5-1 and J usage is TRBJ1-6, with a possible D match to TRBD1 (5 bases). The germline CDR1 and CDR2 sequences are SGHRS and YFSETQ. V was clipped by 0 bases and J by 8 bases, with 12 bases between them. The CDR3 runs 15 residues. CDR3 region: CASSLDAGYYSPLHF. In nucleotides, the CDR3 is TGCGCCAGCAGCTTGGACGCAGGGTACTATTCACCCCTCCACTTT.

This clone was seen a handful of times. This chain links TRBV27 with TRBJ1-5, with D perhaps TRBD1 (5 bases). This CDR3 region has 16 residues. The germline V gene has CDR1 MNHEY and CDR2 SMNVEV (reference sequence). Trimming removed 5 bases at V and 2 bases at J, with 16 bases between. CDR3 DNA sequence: TGTGCCAGCAGTAGTAGACAGTCATTGGGCAATCAGCCCCAGCATTTT. Translated, it gives CASSSRQSLGNQPQHF.

The genes are TRBV5-1 and TRBJ2-3; a weak D match, TRBD1 (6 bases). V shed 4 bases and J shed 1 base, with 13 bases lying between them. This CDR3 contains 15 residues. Looked up from germline, CDR1 is SGHRS and CDR2 is YFSETQ. The CDR3 region is CASSVTRGGTDTQYF. The CDR3 bases are TGCGCCAGCAGCGTTACCAGGGGAGGCACAGATACGCAGTATTTT.

The chain carries TRBV28 and TRBJ1-1; 7 nucleotides line up with TRBD1. Germline V lookup: CDR1 MDHEN, CDR2 SYDVKM. V lost 5 bases and J lost 1; bases outside the gene matches: 7. There are 15 residues in the CDR3. CDR3 amino acids: CASSPRGIGNTEAFF. As DNA, the CDR3 is TGTGCCAGCAGTCCCAGGGGGATTGGGAACACTGAAGCTTTCTTT.

The genes are TRBV5-4 and TRBJ1-2; D remains unclear. CDR3 length: 13 amino acids. V was cut by 4 bases and J by 2 bases, with 9 bases left in between. The V gene's germline CDR1 is SGHNT and CDR2 YYREEE (reference sequence). As DNA, the CDR3 is TGTGCCAGCAGCACCCCCGGGAACTATGGCTACACCTTC. It encodes CASSTPGNYGYTF.

The chain is built from TRBV6-5 and TRBJ1-2, with a possible D match to TRBD1 (6 bases). CDR1 and CDR2 (germline): MNHEY, SVGAGI. Trimming took 6 bases from V and 4 from J, leaving 9 bases between them. The length of the CDR3 is 12 residues. The CDR3 DNA reads TGTGCCAGCAGCACAGGGCGCTATGGCTACACCTTC. It specifies CASSTGRYGYTF.

The chain combines TRBV7-2 with TRBJ1-1, with TRBD1 matching over 8 bases. Trimming removed 6 bases from V and 6 bases from J; junction bases left unmatched: 9. The CDR3 consists of 14 residues. Germline V lookup: CDR1 SGHTA, CDR2 FQGNSA. CDR3: CASSLRTGGAEAFF. Here the CDR3 DNA reads TGTGCCAGCAGTCTACGAACAGGGGGGGCTGAAGCTTTCTTT.

This clone was seen only a few times. The chain carries TRBV6-1 and TRBJ1-2; TRBD1 might be the D (5 bases). The CDR3 totals 15 residues. Trimming stripped 1 base from V and 5 bases from J, with 14 bases between. CDR1 is MNHNS and CDR2 is SASEGT in the germline V gene. This chain's CDR3 is CASSEGGLSPYGYTF. For the CDR3, the DNA is TGTGCCAGCAGTGAAGGGGGCCTCAGCCCTTATGGCTACACCTTC.

The J gene is TRBJ2-2, the V gene TRBV6-4, with D possibly TRBD1 on 5 matching bases. The CDR3 has 14 residues. V was pared by 6 bases and J by 3 bases, with 11 bases between. CDR1 and CDR2 from the germline V gene are MRHNA and SNTAGT. CDR3 nucleotide sequence: TGTGCCAGCAGCCTCAGGGTCGACACCGGGGAGCTGTTTTTT. This translates into CASSLRVDTGELFF.

This chain connects TRBV19 to TRBJ2-7, with D possibly being TRBD1 (5 bases). V dropped 5 bases and J dropped 3 bases, with 11 bases sitting between them. CDR3 length equals 13 residues. CDR1 and CDR2 (germline): LNHDA, SQIVND (reference sequence). The CDR3, as DNA: TGTGCCAGTAGTCTGGACACGGGCTACGAGCAGTACTTC. Encoded protein: CASSLDTGYEQYF.

The CDR3 protein is CASSQTTGQGPGELFF. In nucleotides, the CDR3 is TGTGCCAGCAGCCAGACCACGGGACAGGGCCCCGGGGAGCTGTTTTTT. This chain connects TRBV3-1 (or the pseudogene TRBV3-2) to TRBJ2-2, with 9 bases matching TRBD1. Germline-derived CDR1 and CDR2 are LGHDT and YNNKEL (reference sequence). CDR3 size: 16 residues. With 3 bases clipped from V and 6 bases from J, the junction kept 8 bases outside the gene matches.

The rearrangement uses TRBV4-2 and TRBJ2-5; 10 nucleotides line up with TRBD1. The CDR3 covers 16 residues. V trimming: 2 bases; J trimming: 4 bases; junction bases outside the gene matches: 7. The germline V gene has CDR1 LGHNA and CDR2 YNFKEQ. CDR3 sequence (DNA): TGTGCCAGCAGCCAACTGACAGGGGGCAGTGGAGAGACCCAGTACTTC. It translates to CASSQLTGGSGETQYF.

The rearrangement links TRBV6-6 to TRBJ2-3, with 11 bases fitting TRBD2. CDR1 is MNHNY, CDR2 SVGAGI, per germline (reference sequence). This CDR3 contains 16 residues. The J segment lost 2 bases and the V segment lost 5 bases, leaving 6 bases of the junction unmatched. The CDR3 loop is CASSRGTSGNTDTQYF. CDR3 sequence (DNA): TGTGCCAGCAGTCGAGGGACTAGCGGAAACACAGATACGCAGTATTTT.

This chain links TRBV7-8 with TRBJ1-1; TRBD1 matches 10 bases. Germline V gives CDR1 SGHVS, CDR2 FQNEAQ. With 5 bases clipped from V and 4 bases from J, the junction kept 4 bases outside the gene matches. The CDR3 length is 14 residues. The CDR3 bases are TGTGCCAGCAGCCCAAGGACAGGGGGCACTGAAGCTTTCTTT. This encodes CASSPRTGGTEAFF.

The J gene is TRBJ2-3, the V gene TRBV4-3, with D maybe TRBD1 (6 bases). This CDR3 is 15 amino acids long. Germline loops: CDR1 LGHNA, CDR2 YSLEER. V shed 1 base and J shed 1 base, with 9 bases lying between them. CDR3 nucleotide sequence: TGCGCCAGCAGCCAAGGCAGGGGTCGCACAGATACGCAGTATTTT. Translating gives CASSQGRGRTDTQYF.

V and J are TRBV29-1 and TRBJ2-2, with D possibly matching TRBD1 (6 bases). This CDR3 region has 14 residues. The germline V and J ends were trimmed by 4 bases and 4 bases, with 13 bases remaining between them. Germline V CDR1 and CDR2: SQVTM, ANQGSEA. This CDR3 reads CSVGGARGTGELFF. CDR3 DNA sequence: TGCAGCGTTGGAGGGGCCAGGGGCACCGGGGAGCTGTTTTTT.

The rearrangement links TRBV29-1 to TRBJ2-3; 8 positions agree with TRBD1. V lost 7 bases and J lost 6; bases outside the gene matches: 0. Germline V gives CDR1 SQVTM, CDR2 ANQGSEA. CDR3 length equals 10 residues. This CDR3 is CSGQGDTQYF. CDR3 DNA sequence: TGCAGCGGACAGGGGGATACGCAGTATTTT.

The rearrangement uses TRBV19 and TRBJ2-1; 12 bases are a match to TRBD2. Per germline, CDR1 LNHDA and CDR2 SQIVND (reference sequence). The CDR3 length is 17 residues. J lost 7 bases, V lost 3 bases, and 10 bases had no gene match. The CDR3: CASSIQGTSGPINEQFF. The CDR3 region has the DNA TGTGCCAGTAGTATTCAGGGGACTAGCGGGCCCATTAATGAGCAGTTCTTC.

The rearrangement joins TRBV19 to TRBJ1-1; D call uncertain. V lost 7 bases and J 3 bases, leaving 9 bases between the germline ends. This CDR3 is built from 12 residues. CDR1 LNHDA and CDR2 SQIVND come from the germline V gene (reference sequence). The CDR3 loop reads CASTRGHTEAFF. CDR3 DNA: TGTGCCAGTACACGTGGGCACACTGAAGCTTTCTTT.

The chain has TRBV7-3 and TRBJ2-1; D is unresolved. V was clipped by 3 bases and J by 9 bases, with 15 bases between them. Germline lookup yields CDR1 SGHTA and CDR2 FQGTGA. This CDR3 region has 14 residues. CDR3 nucleotide sequence: TGTGCCAGCAGCTTTATCGCCTCCGGTGGTGAGCAGTTCTTC. Translation gives CASSFIASGGEQFF.